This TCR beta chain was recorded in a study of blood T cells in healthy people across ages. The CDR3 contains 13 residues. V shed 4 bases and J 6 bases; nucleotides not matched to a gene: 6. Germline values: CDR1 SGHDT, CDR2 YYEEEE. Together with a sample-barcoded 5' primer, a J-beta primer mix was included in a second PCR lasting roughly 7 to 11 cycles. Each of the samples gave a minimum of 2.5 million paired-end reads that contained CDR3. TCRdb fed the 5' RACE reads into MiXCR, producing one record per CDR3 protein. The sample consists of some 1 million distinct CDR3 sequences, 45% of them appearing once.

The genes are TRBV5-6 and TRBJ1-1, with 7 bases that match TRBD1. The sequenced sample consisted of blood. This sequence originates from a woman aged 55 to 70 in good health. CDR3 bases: TGTGCCAGCAGCCTCGGGACAGCGGCTGAAGCTTTCTTT. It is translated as CASSLGTAAEAFF.